This T cell receptor (beta chain) originates from a study of blood T cells in healthy people across ages. Overall study: Template switching picked up about one barcoded beta molecule for each two T cells. Points from the study as a whole: Bulk PBMC profiling left naive and antigen-experienced comparisons inconclusive.

The CDR3 has 13 amino acids. Germline-derived CDR1 and CDR2 are DFQATT and SNEGSKA (reference sequence). V shed 5 bases and J 0 bases; nucleotides not matched to a gene: 4. Alongside a J-beta primer mix, a sample-barcoded 5' primer served in a second PCR lasting 7 to 11 cycles. TCRdb fed the 5' RACE reads into MiXCR, producing one record per CDR3 protein. The table lists 700,000 to 950,000 distinct CDR3 sequences, more than 45% of them singletons. This clonotype was recorded at least ten times. The antigen is unknown. Each donor's blood draw was roughly 10 milliliters of peripheral blood. Researchers isolated at least 6 million PBMCs per sample.

The gene calls are TRBV20-1 and TRBJ2-7, with 7 bases lining up with TRBD2. The receptor was isolated from a man under 40 in good health. The sequenced sample consisted of blood. Written as DNA, the CDR3 is TGCAGTGCTGGGAGGGTGGACTCCTACGAGCAGTACTTC. Translated, it gives CSAGRVDSYEQYF.